Listed below are T cell receptor beta chains from one sample, sequenced in a study of PD-1 blockade in classical Hodgkin lymphoma. Repertoires were generated with immunoSEQ multiplex PCR, while TCRdb's copy carries only in-frame clones and drops some. The sample lists tens of thousands of clones, about 88% seen once, with 1.2% in the top ten. Sequenced: CD4+ T cells from blood. The receptors were gathered from a human donor with classical Hodgkin lymphoma. CDR3s include the opening cysteine and the closing phenylalanine or tryptophan. D genes are given only for firm matches. Rows may omit the clone size; those that give it use once, few, many or a size class.

V gene: TRBV4-2
D gene: .
clone size: few
J gene: TRBJ1-4
CDR3 DNA: TGTGCCAGCAGCCAAGATTCATCAGGAAAACTGTTTTTT
CDR3 protein: CASSQDSSGKLFF

V gene: TRBV19
D gene: .
clone size: .
J gene: TRBJ1-1
CDR3 DNA: TGTGCCAGTAGTATAGGCCAGAGGAACACTGAAGCTTTCTTT
CDR3 protein: CASSIGQRNTEAFF

V gene: TRBV2
D gene: .
clone size: .
J gene: TRBJ2-3
CDR3 DNA: TGTGCCAGCAATTCCGGGGTGGCAGATACGCAGTATTTT
CDR3 protein: CASNSGVADTQYF

V gene: TRBV28
D gene: TRBD1
clone size: .
J gene: TRBJ2-7
CDR3 DNA: TGTGCCAGCAGACTTCCGGGACAGGGTCCCTACGAGCAGTACTTC
CDR3 protein: CASRLPGQGPYEQYF

V gene: TRBV5-1
D gene: TRBD2
clone size: .
J gene: TRBJ2-1
CDR3 DNA: TGCGCCAGCAGCTCCTCGACTAGCGGGAGTTTGTACAATGAGCAGTTCTTC
CDR3 protein: CASSSSTSGSLYNEQFF

V gene: TRBV4-2
D gene: .
clone size: .
J gene: TRBJ2-7
CDR3 DNA: TGTGCCAGCAGCCAAGACTGGACTCCTTCCTACGAGCAGTACTTC
CDR3 protein: CASSQDWTPSYEQYF

V gene: TRBV27
D gene: .
clone size: .
J gene: TRBJ2-1
CDR3 DNA: TGTGCCAGCAGTTTGGCCGGGACACTACGTAATGAGCAGTTCTTC
CDR3 protein: CASSLAGTLRNEQFF

V gene: TRBV2
D gene: .
clone size: few
J gene: TRBJ2-1
CDR3 DNA: TGTGCCAGCCTCTCGCGCGACTACAATGAGCAGTTCTTC
CDR3 protein: CASLSRDYNEQFF

V gene: TRBV28
D gene: .
clone size: .
J gene: TRBJ2-5
CDR3 DNA: TGTGCCGGCCAACGTCAGGGGGAGACCCAGTACTTC
CDR3 protein: CAGQRQGETQYF

V gene: TRBV6-6
D gene: .
clone size: .
J gene: TRBJ1-5
CDR3 DNA: TGTGCCAGCAGCCCCCCAGGGAGCAATCAGCCCCAGCATTTT
CDR3 protein: CASSPPGSNQPQHF

V gene: TRBV7-3
D gene: TRBD2
clone size: .
J gene: TRBJ2-1
CDR3 DNA: TGTGCCAGCAGCCCGAGGACTAGCGGGAGGACCCATGAGCAGTTCTTC
CDR3 protein: CASSPRTSGRTHEQFF

V gene: TRBV5-4
D gene: TRBD2
clone size: .
J gene: TRBJ2-3
CDR3 DNA: TGTGCCAGCAGCTTGGGACTAGCGGGAACGACAGATACGCAGTATTTT
CDR3 protein: CASSLGLAGTTDTQYF

V gene: TRBV28
D gene: .
clone size: .
J gene: TRBJ1-1
CDR3 DNA: TGTGCCAGCACGCCATATGGTAACACTGAAGCTTTCTTT
CDR3 protein: CASTPYGNTEAFF

V gene: TRBV5-4
D gene: TRBD2
clone size: .
J gene: TRBJ2-3
CDR3 DNA: TGTGCCAGCACCGAAGCGGGAGGGGCAAAAGATACGCAGTATTTT
CDR3 protein: CASTEAGGAKDTQYF

V gene: TRBV11-2
D gene: .
clone size: .
J gene: TRBJ1-3
CDR3 DNA: TGTGCCAGCAGGCTGGAGGGGCACTCTGGAAACACCATATATTTT
CDR3 protein: CASRLEGHSGNTIYF

V gene: TRBV11-2
D gene: TRBD2
clone size: .
J gene: TRBJ2-2
CDR3 DNA: TGTGCCAGCAGCCTGGCGGGACTAGCGACAAACACCGGGGAGCTGTTTTTT
CDR3 protein: CASSLAGLATNTGELFF

V gene: TRBV5-1
D gene: .
clone size: .
J gene: TRBJ1-2
CDR3 DNA: TGCGCCAGCAGCTTGGATTCGGGGGGTTTGCTCTACACCTTC
CDR3 protein: CASSLDSGGLLYTF